This entry describes one T cell receptor beta chain. Its antigen remains unidentified. The sample comes from a study of identifying expanded T cells in peripheral blood. TCRdb's table, derived via immunoSEQ multiplex PCR, lists solely in-frame clones and lacks some. The table lists about 52,000 clones, 82% of them singletons, with 14% in the top ten. Trimming removed 2 bases at V and 13 bases at J, with 12 bases between. Germline V gives CDR1 SGHNT, CDR2 YYREEE (reference sequence). This CDR3 has 11 amino acids. Regarding the study as a whole: Across healthy donors, higher total template counts meant significantly greater roughly 2-week count variance.

The chain uses TRBV5-4 and TRBJ1-2; D remains unclear. This clonotype originated in a person aged 18-70 years in good health. Input material: blood. This chain's CDR3 is CASSFLGGSTF. CDR3 coding DNA: TGTGCCAGCAGCTTCTTAGGAGGGAGCACCTTC.